A selection of T cell receptor beta chains follows, all from one sample in a study of OX40 agonist ivuxolimab in advanced cancers. The protocol was immunoSEQ multiplex PCR, while the TCRdb copy is restricted to in-frame clones and leaves out a portion. The table records tens of thousands of clones, 82% of them present only once. Sequencing was performed on CD4+ or CD8+ T cells sorted from blood, taken in a trial of the OX40 agonist ivuxolimab. The receptors were gathered from an adult with an advanced solid tumor such as melanoma, head and neck, liver or kidney cancer. Both conserved end residues are part of each CDR3. A D gene is named only where the DNA matches it firmly. Not all rows give a size; the values are once, few, many and, for expanded clones, a class.

d_gene	j_gene	v_gene	abundance	CDR3nt	CDR3aa
NA	TRBJ2-5	TRBV25-1	NA	TGTGCCAGCAGTGAGGCGGGGGCCGCTCAAGAGACCCAGTACTTC	CASSEAGAAQETQYF
NA	TRBJ1-2	TRBV5-4	many	TGTGCCAGCAGCTTTACGGGTATTGAGTGGGGTGGCTACACCTTC	CASSFTGIEWGGYTF
NA	TRBJ1-1	TRBV7-8	few	TGTGCCAGCAGCTTGGTCTCTGGGGAGTGGGGCACTGAAGCTTTCTTT	CASSLVSGEWGTEAFF
TRBD2	TRBJ2-2	TRBV19	NA	TGTGCCAGTAGTCCGGGTGGCGGGAGGCTCAACACCGGGGAGCTGTTTTTT	CASSPGGGRLNTGELFF
NA	TRBJ2-6	TRBV6-5	NA	TGTGCCAGCAGTCCCGAGGGGACTGGGGCCAACGTCCTGACTTTC	CASSPEGTGANVLTF
TRBD1	TRBJ2-5	TRBV9	NA	TGTGCCAGCAGCGTAGCTATGGACAGGGGGCAGGAGACCCAGTACTTC	CASSVAMDRGQETQYF
NA	TRBJ1-1	TRBV28	NA	TGTGCCAGCAGTTTACGTTTGGGTCCGTACACTGAAGCTTTCTTT	CASSLRLGPYTEAFF
NA	TRBJ1-3	TRBV14	NA	TGTGCCAGCAGCCCGAGGGTCGGAAACACCATATATTTT	CASSPRVGNTIYF
NA	TRBJ1-4	TRBV5-1	NA	TGCGCCAGCAGCGTATCCCGGGACATCACAACTAATGAAAAACTGTTTTTT	CASSVSRDITTNEKLFF
NA	TRBJ2-3	TRBV18	few	TGTGCCAGCTCACCACGATCGAGGGAAGATACGCAGTATTTT	CASSPRSREDTQYF
NA	TRBJ1-2	TRBV28	NA	TGTGCCAGCAGGTACGGGGGTGCTAACTATGGCTACACCTTC	CASRYGGANYGYTF
NA	TRBJ2-1	TRBV5-1	NA	TGCGCCAGCAGCTTGGTGGGGAGTCACAATGAGCAGTTCTTC	CASSLVGSHNEQFF
TRBD2	TRBJ2-5	TRBV5-1	NA	TGCGCCAGCATTACCGGACCGGGAGGGGGGGAGACCCAGTACTTC	CASITGPGGGETQYF
TRBD1	TRBJ1-2	TRBV5-1	few	TGCGCCAGCAGTATTGGACAGGGCAGCGGGGTCGGCTACACCTTC	CASSIGQGSGVGYTF
NA	TRBJ2-5	TRBV9	NA	TGTGCCAGCAGCGTAGCTGTGGGCCAAGAGACCCAGTACTTC	CASSVAVGQETQYF
NA	TRBJ1-3	TRBV18	NA	TGTGCCAGCTCAGGGACCTCTGGAAACACCATATATTTT	CASSGTSGNTIYF
NA	TRBJ2-7	TRBV4-1	NA	TGCGCCAGCAGCCCAACCCCCCTAGCTGCCTACGAGCAGTACTTC	CASSPTPLAAYEQYF
NA	TRBJ2-3	TRBV7-2	NA	TGTGCCAGCAGCTTAGGCAGGGAAGATACGCAGTATTTT	CASSLGREDTQYF
TRBD2	TRBJ2-1	TRBV4-1	NA	TGCGCCAGCAGCCAAAAGTTCAGCGCTAGCGGGTACAATGAGCAGTTCTTC	CASSQKFSASGYNEQFF
NA	TRBJ2-2	TRBV6-5	NA	TGTGCCAGCATAAACAGGGCGAACACCGGGGAGCTGTTTTTT	CASINRANTGELFF
NA	TRBJ1-2	TRBV28	NA	TGTGCCAGCAGCAAAACAGGGAATGACGGCGGCTACACCTTC	CASSKTGNDGGYTF
TRBD1	TRBJ1-5	TRBV28	NA	TGTGCCAGCGCGACACCAAAGGGGACAGGGAGGCCCCAGCATTTT	CASATPKGTGRPQHF
TRBD1	TRBJ2-7	TRBV6-5	NA	TGTGCCAGCAGCCCCGACAGGGGGTCTTCCTACGAGCAGTACTTC	CASSPDRGSSYEQYF
NA	TRBJ1-1	TRBV28	NA	TGTGCCAGCAGTCCCAAGGGGAACACTGAAGCTTTCTTT	CASSPKGNTEAFF
TRBD2	TRBJ2-1	TRBV6-6	NA	TGTGCCAGCAGTTACAGGGGCGGGAGGTTGTACAATGAGCAGTTCTTC	CASSYRGGRLYNEQFF
NA	TRBJ2-5	TRBV9	NA	TGTGCCAGCAGCGTAGGGGGGACCCCTCAAGAGACCCAGTACTTC	CASSVGGTPQETQYF
NA	TRBJ2-3	TRBV2	NA	TGTGCCAGCAGTGGAGCAACCGGACTTCTCAGCACAGATACGCAGTATTTT	CASSGATGLLSTDTQYF
TRBD2	TRBJ2-5	TRBV5-6	NA	TGTGCCAGCTCAAAGCGGGAGGGACAAGAGACCCAGTACTTC	CASSKREGQETQYF
TRBD1	TRBJ1-2	TRBV18	NA	TGTGCCAGCTCACTCCAAGGACAGGGGGAGTACTATGGCTACACCTTC	CASSLQGQGEYYGYTF
NA	TRBJ2-3	TRBV19	NA	TGTGCCAGTAGTACTCCGGGACCGACGGGAGATACGCAGTATTTT	CASSTPGPTGDTQYF
NA	TRBJ2-1	TRBV18	once	TGTGCCAGCTCCTGGACAGAATACAATGAGCAGTTCTTC	CASSWTEYNEQFF